These 6 T cell receptor beta chains were all obtained from the same sample, sequenced in a study of blood T cell repertoires in COVID-19. Repertoires were generated with immunoSEQ multiplex PCR, while TCRdb's copy carries only in-frame clones and drops some. The sample has 270,000 or so clones, 85% to 90% seen once; the top ten hold 11%. The source material was peripheral blood. These receptors originate from a woman aged 25 to 39 with COVID-19, enrolled during active disease.

The CDR3, as DNA: TGTGCCAGCAGCTTAAGGCAGGGTGGTTCACCCCTCCACTTT. Amino acids: CASSLRQGGSPLHF. This chain links TRBV7-2 with TRBJ1-6; possible D gene TRBD1, 5 bases. Deletions cut 2 bases from V and 9 bases from J, with 11 bases between. From germline, CDR1 is SGHTA and CDR2 FQGNSA. This CDR3 comprises 14 residues.

The rearrangement uses TRBV19 and TRBJ2-2, with TRBD2 as a possible D gene (7 bases). V was cut by 6 bases and J by 0 bases, with 11 bases left in between. The CDR3 contains 15 residues. Germline V lookup: CDR1 LNHDA, CDR2 SQIVND (reference sequence). This CDR3 reads CASRGGDPNTGELFF. CDR3 coding DNA: TGTGCCAGTAGAGGGGGGGATCCGAACACCGGGGAGCTGTTTTTT.

Concerning this clone: The same CDR3 is also encoded by other DNA sequences in this sample. The chain links TRBV5-1 to TRBJ1-1; D possibly corresponds to TRBD1 (6 bases). This CDR3 is built from 15 residues. Trimming shortened V by 2 bases and J by 0 bases, and 11 bases separated the two germline ends. Germline CDR1 and CDR2: SGHRS and YFSETQ. Here the CDR3 DNA reads TGCGCCAGCAGCTTTGGGCAGGGGTTGAACACTGAAGCTTTCTTT. This sequence encodes CASSFGQGLNTEAFF. The complete variable domain, with remaining parts taken from reference TRBV5-1 and TRBJ1-1, reads KAGVTQTPRYLIKTRGQQVTLSCSPISGHRSVSWYQQTPGQGLQFLFEYFSETQRNKGNFPGRFSGRQFSNSRSEMNVSTLELGDSALYLCASSFGQGLNTEAFFGQGTRLTVV.

This clone was recorded only once. The chain combines TRBV9 with TRBJ2-3, with D possibly being TRBD2 (5 bases). Germline lookup yields CDR1 SGDLS and CDR2 YYNGEE. Trimming pared 3 bases from V and 4 bases from J, leaving 15 bases between. This CDR3 is built from 15 residues. CDR3 in DNA: TGTGCCAGCAGCGAGGGCCGGGCGGGTCCAGATACGCAGTATTTT. The encoded protein is CASSEGRAGPDTQYF.

The DNA for the CDR3 is TGTGCCAGCAGTTTACAGGGAAATGGAAACACCATATATTTT. Amino acid sequence: CASSLQGNGNTIYF. The J gene is TRBJ1-3, the V gene TRBV2, with D tentatively TRBD1 (6 bases). The germline V gene encodes CDR1 SNHLY and CDR2 FYNNEI. V lost 5 bases to trimming and J lost 3 bases, with 11 bases between them. There are 14 residues in the CDR3.

The chain couples TRBV14 to TRBJ2-2; D may be TRBD2 (6 bases). The CDR3 covers 17 residues. V lost 0 bases and J 2 bases, leaving 13 bases between the germline ends. Germline loops: CDR1 SGHDN, CDR2 FVKESK. CDR3 in amino acids: CASSQEGWRVNTGELFF. The CDR3 DNA reads as TGTGCCAGCAGCCAAGAGGGATGGAGGGTCAACACCGGGGAGCTGTTTTTT.